This T cell receptor (beta chain) was documented in a study of control samples from healthy donors and cancer patients. TCRdb's copy holds only in-frame clones and misses some; the assay was immunoSEQ multiplex PCR. The sample has about 95,000 clones, roughly nine tenths seen once. The CDR3 sequence is 15 residues long. In germline, CDR1 is SGHKS, CDR2 YYEKEE (reference sequence). The J segment lost 0 bases and the V segment lost 4 bases, leaving 7 bases of the junction unmatched. Sequencing was performed on blood. The clonotype was recovered from a woman aged 70 to 79 in good health. The chain has TRBV5-5 and TRBJ2-7; 7 bases are a match to TRBD2. CDR3 loop: CASSLSGTDSYEQYF. In DNA, the CDR3 is TGTGCCAGCAGCCTAAGCGGGACCGACTCCTACGAGCAGTACTTC. The variable domain in full, with the rest retrieved from reference TRBV5-5 and TRBJ2-7, is DAGVTQSPTHLIKTRGQQVTLRCSPISGHKSVSWYQQVLGQGPQFIFQYYEKEERGRGNFPDRFSARQFPNYSSELNVNALLLGDSALYLCASSLSGTDSYEQYFGPGTRLTVT.